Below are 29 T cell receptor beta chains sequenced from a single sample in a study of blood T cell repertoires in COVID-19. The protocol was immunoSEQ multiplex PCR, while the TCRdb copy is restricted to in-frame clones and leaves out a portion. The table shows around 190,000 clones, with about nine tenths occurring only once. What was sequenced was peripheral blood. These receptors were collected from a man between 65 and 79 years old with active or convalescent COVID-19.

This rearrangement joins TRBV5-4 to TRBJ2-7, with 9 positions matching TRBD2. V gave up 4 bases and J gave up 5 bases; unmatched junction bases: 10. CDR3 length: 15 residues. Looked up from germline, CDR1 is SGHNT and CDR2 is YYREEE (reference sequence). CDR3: CASSPGLAGPHEQYF. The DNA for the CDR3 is TGTGCCAGCAGCCCGGGGCTAGCGGGACCCCACGAGCAGTACTTC.

CDR3 sequence reads: CATSDPTGSSTQYF. The CDR3, as DNA: TGTGCCACCAGTGACCCTACAGGGTCAAGTACGCAGTATTTT. This sequence joins TRBV24-1 and TRBJ2-3; TRBD1 is a possible D gene (6 bases). Trimming took 4 bases from V and 8 from J, leaving 15 bases between them. This CDR3 has 14 residues. Per germline, CDR1 KGHDR and CDR2 SFDVKD.

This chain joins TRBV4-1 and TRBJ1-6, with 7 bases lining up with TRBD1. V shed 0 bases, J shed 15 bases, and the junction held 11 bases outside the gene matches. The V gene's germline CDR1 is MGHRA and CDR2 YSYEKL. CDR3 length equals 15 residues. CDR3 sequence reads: CASSQEDRSRIRLHF. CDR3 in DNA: TGCGCCAGCAGCCAAGAGGACAGGAGCAGAATACGCCTCCACTTT.

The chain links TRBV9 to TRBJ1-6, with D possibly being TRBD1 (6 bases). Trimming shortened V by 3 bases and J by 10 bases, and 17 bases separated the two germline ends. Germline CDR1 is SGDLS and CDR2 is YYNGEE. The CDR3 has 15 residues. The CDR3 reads CASSAGTPLESPLHF. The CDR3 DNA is TGTGCCAGCAGCGCCGGGACACCATTAGAGTCACCCCTCCACTTT.

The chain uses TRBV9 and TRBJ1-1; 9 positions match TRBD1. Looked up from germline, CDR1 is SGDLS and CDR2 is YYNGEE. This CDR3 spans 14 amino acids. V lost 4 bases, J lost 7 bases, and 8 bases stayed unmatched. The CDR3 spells CASSSTPGQGEAFF. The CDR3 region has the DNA TGTGCCAGCAGCTCTACTCCGGGACAGGGTGAAGCTTTCTTT.

This CDR3 reads CASSVDAGGETQYF. As DNA, the CDR3 is TGTGCCAGCAGCGTAGATGCGGGGGGGGAGACCCAGTACTTC. V gene TRBV9 combines with J gene TRBJ2-5, with TRBD2 identical over 9 bases. Per the germline V gene, CDR1 is SGDLS and CDR2 is YYNGEE. V shed 0 bases and J 5 bases; nucleotides not matched to a gene: 2. This CDR3 contains 14 residues.

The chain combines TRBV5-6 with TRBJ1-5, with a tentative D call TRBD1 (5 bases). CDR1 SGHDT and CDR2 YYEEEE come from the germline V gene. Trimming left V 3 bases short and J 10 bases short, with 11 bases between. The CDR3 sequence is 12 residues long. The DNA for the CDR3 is TGTGCCAGCAGCTCGCAAGACAGACCCCAGCATTTT. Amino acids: CASSSQDRPQHF.

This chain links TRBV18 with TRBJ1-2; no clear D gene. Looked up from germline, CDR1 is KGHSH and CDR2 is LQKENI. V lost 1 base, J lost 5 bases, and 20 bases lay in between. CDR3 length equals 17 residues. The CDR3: CASSPLSQSHYHYGYTF. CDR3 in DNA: TGTGCCAGCTCACCACTCAGCCAGAGCCACTACCATTATGGCTACACCTTC.

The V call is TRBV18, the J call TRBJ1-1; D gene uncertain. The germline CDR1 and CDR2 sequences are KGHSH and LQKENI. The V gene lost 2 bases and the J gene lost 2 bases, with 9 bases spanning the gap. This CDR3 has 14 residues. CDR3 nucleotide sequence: TGTGCCAGCTCACCAACGGTTGGTAACACTGAAGCTTTCTTT. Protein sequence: CASSPTVGNTEAFF.

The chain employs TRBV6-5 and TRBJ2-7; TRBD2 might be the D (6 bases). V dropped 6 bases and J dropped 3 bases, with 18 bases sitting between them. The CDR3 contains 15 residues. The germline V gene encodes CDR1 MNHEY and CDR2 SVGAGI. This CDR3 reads CASRDPGLGDYEQYF. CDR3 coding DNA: TGTGCCAGCAGGGATCCGGGACTGGGGGACTACGAGCAGTACTTC.

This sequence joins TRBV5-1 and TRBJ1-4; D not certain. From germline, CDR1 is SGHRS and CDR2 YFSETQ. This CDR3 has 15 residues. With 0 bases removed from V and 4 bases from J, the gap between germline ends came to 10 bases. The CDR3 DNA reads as TGCGCCAGCAGCTTGGCGGCAGGCTATAATGAAAAACTGTTTTTT. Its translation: CASSLAAGYNEKLFF.

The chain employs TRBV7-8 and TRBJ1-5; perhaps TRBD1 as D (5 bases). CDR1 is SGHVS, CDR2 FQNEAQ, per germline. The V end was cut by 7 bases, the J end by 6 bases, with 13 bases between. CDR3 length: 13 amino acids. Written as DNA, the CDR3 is TGTGCCAGCACCCCGTGGGGGGGTCAGCCCCAGCATTTT. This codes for CASTPWGGQPQHF.

The chain's CDR3 is CASSLQKTGLSTEAFF. The CDR3, as DNA: TGTGCCAGCAGCTTACAGAAGACAGGGTTGTCCACTGAAGCTTTCTTT. The chain couples TRBV7-2 to TRBJ1-1, with 7 positions matching TRBD1. The trim removed 2 bases at V and 4 bases at J, leaving 10 bases unmatched. The germline V gene has CDR1 SGHTA and CDR2 FQGNSA. CDR3 length: 16 amino acids.

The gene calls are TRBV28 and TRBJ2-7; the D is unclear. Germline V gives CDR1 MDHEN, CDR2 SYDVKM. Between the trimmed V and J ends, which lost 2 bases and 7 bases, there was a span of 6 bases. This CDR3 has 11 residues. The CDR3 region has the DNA TGTGCCAGCAGTTTAAAGAGGGAGCAGTACTTC. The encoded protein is CASSLKREQYF.

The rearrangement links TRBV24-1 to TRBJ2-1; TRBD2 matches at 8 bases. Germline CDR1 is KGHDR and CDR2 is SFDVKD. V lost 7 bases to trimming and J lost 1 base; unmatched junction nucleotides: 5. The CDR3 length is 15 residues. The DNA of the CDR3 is TGTGCCACCAGCGGGGGGGCCGGGTCCTACAATGAGCAGTTCTTC. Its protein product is CATSGGAGSYNEQFF.

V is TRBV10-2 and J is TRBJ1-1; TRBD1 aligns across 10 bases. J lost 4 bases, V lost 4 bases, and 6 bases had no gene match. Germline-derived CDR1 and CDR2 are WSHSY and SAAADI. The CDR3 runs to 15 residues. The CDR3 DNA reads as TGCGCCAGCAGTGCCAGGACAGGGGGTACCACTGAAGCTTTCTTT. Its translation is CASSARTGGTTEAFF.

The chain's CDR3 is CASSLREDSYGYTF. The CDR3 bases are TGTGCCAGCAGCCTCAGGGAGGATTCCTATGGCTACACCTTC. The chain is built from TRBV11-2 and TRBJ1-2; TRBD1 is a possible D gene (5 bases). There are 14 residues in the CDR3. Germline V gene data show CDR1 as SGHAT and CDR2 as FQNNGV. Trimming left V 5 bases short and J 4 bases short, with 14 bases between.

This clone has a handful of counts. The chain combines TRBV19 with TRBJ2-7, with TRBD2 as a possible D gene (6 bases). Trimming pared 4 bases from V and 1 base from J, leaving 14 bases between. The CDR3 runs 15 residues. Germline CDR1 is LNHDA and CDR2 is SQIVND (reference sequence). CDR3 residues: CASSTLEGQSYEQYF. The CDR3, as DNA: TGTGCCAGTAGTACATTGGAGGGGCAGTCCTACGAGCAGTACTTC.

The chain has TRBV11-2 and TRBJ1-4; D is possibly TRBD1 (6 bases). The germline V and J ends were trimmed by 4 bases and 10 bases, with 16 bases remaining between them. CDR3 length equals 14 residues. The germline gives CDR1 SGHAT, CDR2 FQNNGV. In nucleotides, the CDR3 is TGTGCCAGCAGCTACCTGACAGGCCAGGGAAAACTGTTTTTT. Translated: CASSYLTGQGKLFF. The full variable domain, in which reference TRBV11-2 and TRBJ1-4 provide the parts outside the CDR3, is EAGVAQSPRYKIIEKRQSVAFWCNPISGHATLYWYQQILGQGPKLLIQFQNNGVVDDSQLPKDRFSAERLKGVDSTLKIQPAKLEDSAVYLCASSYLTGQGKLFFGSGTQLSVL.

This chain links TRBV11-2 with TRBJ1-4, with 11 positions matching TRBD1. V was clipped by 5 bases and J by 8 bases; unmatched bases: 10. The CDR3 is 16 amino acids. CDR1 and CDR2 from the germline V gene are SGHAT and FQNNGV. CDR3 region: CASSPTMGQGGEKLFF. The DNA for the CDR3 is TGTGCCAGCAGCCCCACGATGGGACAGGGGGGGGAAAAACTGTTTTTT.

The CDR3 bases are TGCGCCAGACCGACAGGGGCCCCCCGGCGGAGCAATCAGCCCCAGCATTTT. Amino acid sequence: CARPTGAPRRSNQPQHF. The chain combines TRBV4-1 with TRBJ1-5; 8 bases align to TRBD1. V lost 9 bases, J lost 1 base, and 14 bases stayed unmatched. This CDR3 has 17 residues. Germline CDR1 reads MGHRA; CDR2 reads YSYEKL.

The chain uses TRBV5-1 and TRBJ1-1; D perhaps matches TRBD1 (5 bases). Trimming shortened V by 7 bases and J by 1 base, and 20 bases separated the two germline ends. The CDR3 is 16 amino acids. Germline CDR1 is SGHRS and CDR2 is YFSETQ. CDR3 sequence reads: CASRLFVQETNTEAFF. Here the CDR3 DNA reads TGCGCCAGCCGACTTTTCGTACAGGAGACGAACACTGAAGCTTTCTTT.

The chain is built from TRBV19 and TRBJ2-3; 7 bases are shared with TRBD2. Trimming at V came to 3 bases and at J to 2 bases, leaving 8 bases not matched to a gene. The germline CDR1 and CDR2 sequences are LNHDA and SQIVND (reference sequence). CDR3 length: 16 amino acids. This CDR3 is CASSMGGVRATDTQYF. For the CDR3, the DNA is TGTGCCAGTAGTATGGGGGGGGTTAGGGCCACAGATACGCAGTATTTT. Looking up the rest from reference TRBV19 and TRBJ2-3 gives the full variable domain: DGGITQSPKYLFRKEGQNVTLSCEQNLNHDAMYWYRQDPGQGLRLIYYSQIVNDFQKGDIAEGYSVSREKKESFPLTVTSAQKNPTAFYLCASSMGGVRATDTQYFGPGTRLTVL.

The CDR3 loop reads CASSPGQPTNYGYTF. DNA of the CDR3: TGCGCCAGCAGCCCGGGACAGCCGACTAACTATGGCTACACCTTC. The chain combines TRBV5-1 with TRBJ1-2; TRBD1 aligns across 7 bases. CDR1 is SGHRS, CDR2 YFSETQ, per germline. There are 15 residues in the CDR3. J gave up 0 bases and V 4 bases, and 6 bases lay outside the gene matches.

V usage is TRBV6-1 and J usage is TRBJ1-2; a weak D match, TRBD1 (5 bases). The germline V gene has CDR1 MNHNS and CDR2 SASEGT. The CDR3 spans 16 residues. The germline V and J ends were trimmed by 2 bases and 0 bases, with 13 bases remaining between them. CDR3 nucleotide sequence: TGTGCCAGCAGTGAATTTGCGACAGCAACTAACTATGGCTACACCTTC. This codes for CASSEFATATNYGYTF.

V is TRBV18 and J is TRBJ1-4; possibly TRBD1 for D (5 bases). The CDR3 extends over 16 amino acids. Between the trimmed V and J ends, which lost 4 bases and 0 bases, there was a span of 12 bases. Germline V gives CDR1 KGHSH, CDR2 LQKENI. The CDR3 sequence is CASSQGPGATNEKLFF. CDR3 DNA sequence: TGTGCCAGCTCACAGGGGCCAGGCGCAACTAATGAAAAACTGTTTTTT.

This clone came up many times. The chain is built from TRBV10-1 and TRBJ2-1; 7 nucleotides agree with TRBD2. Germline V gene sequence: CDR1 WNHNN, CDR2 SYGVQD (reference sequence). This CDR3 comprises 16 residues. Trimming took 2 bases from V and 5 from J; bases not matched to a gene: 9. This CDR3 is CASSEGPQRGNNEQFF. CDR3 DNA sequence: TGCGCCAGCAGTGAGGGTCCGCAGCGGGGTAACAATGAGCAGTTCTTC.

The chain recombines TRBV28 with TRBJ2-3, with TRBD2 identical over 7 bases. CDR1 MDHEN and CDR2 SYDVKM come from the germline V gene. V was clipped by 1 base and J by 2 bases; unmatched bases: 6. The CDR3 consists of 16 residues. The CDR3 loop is CASSLFIAGATDTQYF. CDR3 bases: TGTGCCAGCAGTTTATTCATTGCGGGAGCCACAGATACGCAGTATTTT.

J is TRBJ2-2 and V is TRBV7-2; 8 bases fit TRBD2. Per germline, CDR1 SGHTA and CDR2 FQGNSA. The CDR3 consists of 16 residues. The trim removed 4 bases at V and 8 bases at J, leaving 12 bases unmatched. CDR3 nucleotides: TGTGCCAGCAGCTGGAGGACTAGCCGGATTGGGGGGGAGCTGTTTTTT. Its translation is CASSWRTSRIGGELFF. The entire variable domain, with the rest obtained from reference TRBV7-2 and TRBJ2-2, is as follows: GAGVSQSPSNKVTEKGKDVELRCDPISGHTALYWYRQSLGQGLEFLIYFQGNSAPDKSGLPSDRFSAERTGGSVSTLTIQRTQQEDSAVYLCASSWRTSRIGGELFFGEGSRLTVL.